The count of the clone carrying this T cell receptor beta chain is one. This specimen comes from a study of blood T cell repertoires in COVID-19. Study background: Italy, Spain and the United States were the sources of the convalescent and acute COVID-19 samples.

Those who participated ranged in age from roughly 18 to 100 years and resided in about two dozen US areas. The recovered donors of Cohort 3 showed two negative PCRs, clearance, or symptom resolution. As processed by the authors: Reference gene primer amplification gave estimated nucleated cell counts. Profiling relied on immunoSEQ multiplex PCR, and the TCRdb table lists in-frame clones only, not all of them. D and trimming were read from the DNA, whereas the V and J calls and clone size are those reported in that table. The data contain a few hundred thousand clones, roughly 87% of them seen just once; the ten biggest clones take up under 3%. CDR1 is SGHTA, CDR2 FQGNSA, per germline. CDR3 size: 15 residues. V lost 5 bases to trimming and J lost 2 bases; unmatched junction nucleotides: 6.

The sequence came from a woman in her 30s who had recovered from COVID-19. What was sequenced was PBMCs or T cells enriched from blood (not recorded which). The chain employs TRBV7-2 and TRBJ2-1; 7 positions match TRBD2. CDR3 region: CASSPRGVAYNEQFF. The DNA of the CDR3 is TGTGCCAGCAGCCCCCGGGGGGTTGCCTACAATGAGCAGTTCTTC.